Shown below are 29 T cell receptor beta chains from a single sample sequenced in a study of vaccination and CD4 T cells after COVID-19. Their antigen targets remain unknown. The Oncomine TCR Beta short-read assay generated sequence data from the DNA of cultured CD4+ T cells. TCRdb passed the PCR reads through MiXCR, listing each CDR3 protein once. The top ten clones hold about 40% of a sample with approximately 4,000 distinct CDR3 sequences, less than 55% of them seen once. Sample treatment: roughly 10-day PBMC culture with coronavirus spike peptide pools or control peptides (ViraFEST assay). Sequenced sample: CD4+ T cells from blood, cultured in vitro. The receptors shown here come from a human donor who had recovered from COVID-19.

The chain joins TRBV30 to TRBJ1-2; the match to TRBD1 covers 8 bases. The CDR3 is 14 amino acids. Germline V gene data show CDR1 as GTSNPN and CDR2 as SVGIG (reference sequence). The V gene end was trimmed by 8 bases and the J gene end by 2 bases; junction bases not matched to a gene: 10. For the CDR3, the DNA is TGTGCCGGGACGGGGCAGGGGGCGAACTATGGCTACACCTTC. It yields the protein CAGTGQGANYGYTF.

This rearrangement joins TRBV7-9 to TRBJ2-1, with 8 positions matching TRBD1. The ends lost 2 bases at V and 3 bases at J; junction bases unmatched: 9. This CDR3 region has 17 residues. The germline V gene has CDR1 SEHNR and CDR2 FQNEAQ (reference sequence). Here the CDR3 reads CASSLNPGTGYYNEQFF. In nucleotides, the CDR3 is TGTGCCAGCAGCTTAAACCCTGGGACAGGATACTACAATGAGCAGTTCTTC.

The chain carries TRBV6-2 or TRBV6-3 and TRBJ2-5; D not certain. Looked up from germline, CDR1 is MNHEY and CDR2 is SVGEGT. Between the trimmed V and J ends, which lost 2 bases and 7 bases, there was a span of 14 bases. This CDR3 spans 14 amino acids. The CDR3 DNA reads as TGTGCCAGCAGTTACCCCGATCCCTCAAGGACCCAGTACTTC. Translating gives CASSYPDPSRTQYF.

The rearrangement joins TRBV15 to TRBJ2-3; D tentatively fits TRBD1 or TRBD2 (5 bases each). Trimming left V 9 bases short and J 0 bases short, with 13 bases between. In germline, CDR1 is LNHNV, CDR2 YYDKDF (reference sequence). The CDR3 covers 14 residues. The CDR3 DNA is TGTGCCACTCAGGGACGGCATAGCACAGATACGCAGTATTTT. It translates to CATQGRHSTDTQYF.

This clonotype came up a few times. The genes are TRBV28 and TRBJ1-5; D call uncertain. V was clipped by 7 bases and J by 4 bases, with 17 bases between them. From germline, CDR1 is MDHEN and CDR2 SYDVKM. The length of the CDR3 is 15 residues. This CDR3 reads CASNPLGWTNQPQHF. CDR3 nucleotide sequence: TGTGCCAGCAATCCCCTGGGATGGACGAATCAGCCCCAGCATTTT.

The chain carries TRBV20-1 and TRBJ1-3; D call uncertain. Germline assignment: CDR1 DFQATT and CDR2 SNEGSKA (reference sequence). V shed 0 bases and J shed 4 bases, with 13 bases lying between them. The CDR3 has 15 residues. The CDR3: CSARDWHREGNTIYF. The CDR3 nucleotides are TGCAGTGCTAGAGATTGGCATAGGGAAGGAAACACCATATATTTT.

J is TRBJ1-1 and V is TRBV6-1; the D gene is possibly TRBD1 (6 bases). Trimming took off 4 bases at V and 3 bases at J, with 18 bases between the two ends. In germline, CDR1 is MNHNS, CDR2 SASEGT. CDR3 length: 16 amino acids. CDR3 nucleotide sequence: TGTGCCAGCAGTGGATACGGGACATTTTATCACACTGAAGCTTTCTTT. Its protein product is CASSGYGTFYHTEAFF.

The chain links TRBV23-1 to TRBJ1-3; D possibly corresponds to TRBD1 (6 bases). TRBV23-1 counts as an open reading frame of uncertain function. The ends were cut back, 2 bases at V and 4 bases at J, with 12 bases in the middle. The CDR3 is 15 amino acids. In DNA, the CDR3 is TGCGCCAGCAGTCAAGGCAGGGGCGACGGAAACACCATATATTTT. Protein product: CASSQGRGDGNTIYF.

The CDR3 DNA sequence: TGTGCCAGCAGCCACCGCGGGACGGAACACTATGGCTACACCTTC. This codes for CASSHRGTEHYGYTF. The V call is TRBV6-2 or TRBV6-3, the J call TRBJ1-2, with D possibly matching TRBD1 (5 bases). The V end was cut by 6 bases, the J end by 3 bases, with 17 bases between. The CDR3 runs 15 residues. CDR1 and CDR2 (germline): MNHEY, SVGEGT.

This chain joins TRBV5-1 and TRBJ1-5; D remains unclear. CDR1 and CDR2 from the germline V gene are SGHRS and YFSETQ. This CDR3 has 17 residues. Trimming took off 4 bases at V and 0 bases at J, with 17 bases between the two ends. Here the CDR3 reads CASSPDGLTTSNQPQHF. DNA for the CDR3: TGCGCCAGCAGCCCGGACGGACTAACCACTAGCAATCAGCCCCAGCATTTT.

V usage is TRBV18 and J usage is TRBJ1-5, with TRBD1 identical over 7 bases. V lost 0 bases to trimming and J lost 3 bases; unmatched junction nucleotides: 2. Germline V CDR1 and CDR2: KGHSH, LQKENI. CDR3 length: 15 amino acids. CDR3 protein: CASSPPGQTNQPQHF. The CDR3 DNA reads TGTGCCAGCTCACCACCGGGACAGACCAATCAGCCCCAGCATTTT. The complete variable domain, with remaining parts taken from reference TRBV18 and TRBJ1-5, reads NAGVMQNPRHLVRRRGQEARLRCSPMKGHSHVYWYRQLPEEGLKFMVYLQKENIIDESGMPKERFSAEFPKEGPSILRIQQVVRGDSAAYFCASSPPGQTNQPQHFGDGTRLSIL.

The chain combines TRBV6-1 with TRBJ2-7; 10 bases agree with TRBD1. V was clipped by 1 base and J by 8 bases; unmatched bases: 5. The CDR3 covers 14 residues. Germline V gene lookup returns CDR1 MNHNS and CDR2 SASEGT. CDR3 amino acids: CASSEGGTGAKQYF. The CDR3 bases are TGTGCCAGCAGTGAAGGGGGGACAGGGGCGAAGCAGTACTTC.

This clonotype is hyperexpanded (1% or more) by share. The chain is built from TRBV7-2 and TRBJ2-1; TRBD2 is a possible D gene (5 bases). The CDR3 sequence is 17 residues long. CDR1 is SGHTA, CDR2 FQGNSA, per germline. V lost 4 bases and J lost 0, with 16 bases in between. The CDR3 reads CASSSEIARSSYNEQFF. For the CDR3, the DNA is TGTGCCAGCAGCTCAGAGATAGCGCGGAGCTCCTACAATGAGCAGTTCTTC.

Remarks on this clonotype: The junction and the germline gene differ at one end; a read error may be behind it. The rearrangement links TRBV6-1 to TRBJ2-1; 9 bases fit TRBD2. Germline CDR1 reads MNHNS; CDR2 reads SASEGT. The CDR3 consists of 14 residues. Here the CDR3 DNA reads TGTGCCATCAGTGTGGGCGGGGGGGTGAGTGAGCAGTTCTTC. Protein sequence: CAISVGGGVSEQFF.

V gene TRBV11-2 combines with J gene TRBJ1-1, with 9 bases identical to TRBD1. The CDR3 runs to 15 residues. From germline, CDR1 is SGHAT and CDR2 FQNNGV. Trimming cost V 5 bases and J 4 bases; bases outside gene matches: 8. The CDR3: CASSPMGTGFTEAFF. DNA of the CDR3: TGTGCCAGCAGCCCAATGGGGACAGGGTTCACTGAAGCTTTCTTT.

By sample share, this clonotype is large. The V gene is TRBV7-3, the J gene TRBJ1-6; perhaps TRBD1 as D (6 bases). Trimming stripped 5 bases from V and 9 bases from J, with 17 bases between. CDR1 is SGHTA and CDR2 is FQGTGA in the germline V gene. CDR3 length: 15 residues. CDR3 amino acids: CASSPMGGLGSPLHF. For the CDR3, the DNA is TGTGCCAGCAGCCCTATGGGGGGCCTAGGTTCACCCCTCCACTTT.

This clonotype has more than one count but fewer than ten. J is TRBJ2-5 and V is TRBV11-3; 7 nucleotides match TRBD2. Germline V gene data show CDR1 as SGHNT and CDR2 as YENEEA. The V gene end was trimmed by 5 bases and the J gene end by 5 bases; junction bases not matched to a gene: 8. The length of the CDR3 is 14 residues. CDR3 sequence (DNA): TGTGCCAGCAGCCCCCTTCGGCGGGGGGAGACCCAGTACTTC. Translating it yields CASSPLRRGETQYF.

The chain links TRBV6-1 to TRBJ2-5; 8 bases map to TRBD2. CDR3 size: 15 residues. Germline V gene data show CDR1 as MNHNS and CDR2 as SASEGT. The V and J ends lost 5 bases and 4 bases, in that order; junction bases with no gene match: 9. The CDR3 sequence: CASSISGSLGETQYF. CDR3 coding DNA: TGTGCCAGCAGTATAAGCGGGAGCTTGGGAGAGACCCAGTACTTC.

The chain joins TRBV18 to TRBJ1-1; maybe TRBD1 (6 bases). The germline V gene has CDR1 KGHSH and CDR2 LQKENI. Trimming shortened V by 3 bases and J by 0 bases, and 11 bases separated the two germline ends. The CDR3 is 15 residues long. The CDR3 reads CASSPSRDMNTEAFF. CDR3 coding DNA: TGTGCCAGCTCACCTAGCAGGGACATGAACACTGAAGCTTTCTTT.

This clonotype was seen more than once but under ten times. V and J are TRBV20-1 and TRBJ2-7; no definite D call. Trimming cost V 1 base and J 5 bases, with 15 bases left between them. The CDR3 has 14 residues. CDR1 is DFQATT and CDR2 is SNEGSKA in the germline V gene (reference sequence). For the CDR3, the DNA is TGCAGTGCTAGAGCCCCAGGACGACCGGACGAGCAGTACTTC. Translated: CSARAPGRPDEQYF.

The rearrangement uses TRBV7-9 and TRBJ1-5; 7 bases align to TRBD1. Looked up from germline, CDR1 is SEHNR and CDR2 is FQNEAQ (reference sequence). Trimming cost V 4 bases and J 4 bases; bases outside gene matches: 4. This CDR3 comprises 14 residues. The CDR3, as DNA: TGTGCCAGCAGCTCTCAGGGGGGAAATCAGCCCCAGCATTTT. Protein product: CASSSQGGNQPQHF.

A few counts support this clonotype. In nucleotides, the CDR3 is TGTGCCAGCAGTGCCCCGGGGGGGGGTTATACGCAGTATTTT. This sequence encodes CASSAPGGGYTQYF. J is TRBJ2-3 and V is TRBV7-9; 8 bases line up with TRBD2. V shed 6 bases and J 7 bases; nucleotides not matched to a gene: 9. CDR1 is SEHNR, CDR2 FQNEAQ, per germline (reference sequence). This CDR3 has 14 residues.

The chain joins TRBV4-2 to TRBJ2-5; 10 bases agree with TRBD2. The V segment lost 3 bases and the J segment 4 bases; nucleotides outside the gene matches: 11. CDR1 LGHNA and CDR2 YNFKEQ come from the germline V gene. This CDR3 has 17 amino acids. In DNA form, the CDR3 reads TGTGCCAGCAGCCAGCGAATTGGGACTAGCGTCGCAGAGACCCAGTACTTC. Protein product: CASSQRIGTSVAETQYF.

The sample holds a few counts of this clonotype. The CDR3 DNA sequence: TGTGCCAGCAGCCGCGGGACCCTTCGGGGCAATGAGCAGTTCTTC. This translates into CASSRGTLRGNEQFF. V gene TRBV7-2 combines with J gene TRBJ2-1; a weak D match, TRBD2 (6 bases). This CDR3 region has 15 residues. V lost 5 bases and J 6 bases, leaving 17 bases between the germline ends. Germline CDR1 is SGHTA and CDR2 is FQGNSA.

The chain recombines TRBV24-1 with TRBJ2-3; no clear D gene. Trimming took 3 bases from V and 1 from J, leaving 4 bases between them. The CDR3 is 13 amino acids. Per germline, CDR1 KGHDR and CDR2 SFDVKD. CDR3 nucleotide sequence: TGTGCCACCAGTGATCACCGCACAGATACGCAGTATTTT. Its translation is CATSDHRTDTQYF.

This clonotype showed up just a few times. The rearrangement uses TRBV11-3 and TRBJ2-5, with a tentative D call TRBD2 (5 bases). The V end was cut by 10 bases, the J end by 2 bases, with 17 bases between. From germline, CDR1 is SGHNT and CDR2 YENEEA. This CDR3 is 14 amino acids long. DNA for the CDR3: TGTGCCACCACCCGGGGTTCGGGACAAGAGACCCAGTACTTC. Its translation is CATTRGSGQETQYF.

This clonotype is deemed medium-sized (0.01 to 0.1%). The chain carries TRBV30 and TRBJ1-5, with D perhaps TRBD1 (5 bases). Germline CDR1 and CDR2: GTSNPN and SVGIG (reference sequence). This CDR3 spans 13 amino acids. V was pared by 3 bases and J by 4 bases, with 10 bases between. The CDR3 sequence is CAWSGTFNQPQHF. Written as DNA, the CDR3 is TGTGCCTGGAGCGGGACGTTTAATCAGCCCCAGCATTTT.

This chain uses TRBV7-9 with TRBJ2-6; D is perhaps TRBD2 (5 bases). Per the germline V gene, CDR1 is SEHNR and CDR2 is FQNEAQ (reference sequence). The length of the CDR3 is 21 residues. Trimming left V 5 bases short and J 2 bases short, with 28 bases between. The CDR3 region is CASSPTFEGTVVRAGANVLTF. The CDR3 coding sequence is TGTGCCAGCAGCCCGACGTTCGAGGGCACCGTAGTCCGGGCTGGGGCCAACGTCCTGACTTTC.

This chain uses TRBV9 with TRBJ1-1, with 8 bases matching TRBD1. This CDR3 is built from 15 residues. Germline V lookup: CDR1 SGDLS, CDR2 YYNGEE. With V trimmed by 3 bases and J by 0 bases, 4 bases remained unmatched. The CDR3 DNA reads as TGTGCCAGCAGCGCCCGACAGGGGATGAACACTGAAGCTTTCTTT. Amino acids: CASSARQGMNTEAFF.